Listed below are T cell receptor beta chains from one sample, sequenced in a study of T cell repertoires in cytomegalovirus infection. No cognate antigen is known for these TCRs. TCRdb re-analysed the reads in MiXCR, keeping a single row per CDR3 protein. The table has 300,000 to 400,000 distinct CDR3 sequences, 25% to 30% seen once. The specimen was cultured PBMCs, collected from culture after CMV antigen stimulation. The receptor set was obtained from a human donor in good health (CMV status not recorded). Some clones in this sample may be carry-over from other donors' samples. The CDR3 runs from the conserved cysteine through the conserved F or W. A D gene is named only where the DNA matches it firmly. Clone size is not always given. Where it is, it says once, few, many or a class for expanded clones.

>-|TRBV15|-|TRBJ1-5
TGTGCCACCAGCGACAGAGCTAGCAATCAGCCCCAGCATTTT
CATSDRASNQPQHF
>-|TRBV7-3|many|TRBJ1-1
TGTGCCAGCAGCCTAACCGGGAGCACTGAAGCTTTCTTT
CASSLTGSTEAFF
>-|TRBV7-3|few|TRBJ1-6
TGTGCCAGCAGCGTCGGACAGAATAATTCACCCCTCCACTTT
CASSVGQNNSPLHF
>-|TRBV19|few|TRBJ1-1
TGTGCCAGTAGTGGATCCCGGATGGGGAACACTGAAGCTTTCTTT
CASSGSRMGNTEAFF
>-|TRBV4-2|-|TRBJ1-2
TGTGCCAGCAGCCAAGTTCTGGCGGAAGACTATGGCTACACCTTC
CASSQVLAEDYGYTF
>-|TRBV12-5|few|TRBJ2-2
TGTGCTAGCCGAGCCGGTGGAATCGAAGGGACGGGGGAGCTGTTTTTT
CASRAGGIEGTGELFF
>TRBD2|TRBV7-8|few|TRBJ2-1
TGTGCCAGCAAGACGAGACTAGCGGCGAATGAGCAGTTCTTC
CASKTRLAANEQFF
>-|TRBV27|-|TRBJ1-6
TGTGCCAGCAGCCCCCGGACAGCACCCCTCCACTTT
CASSPRTAPLHF
>TRBD2|TRBV6-1|-|TRBJ2-5
TGTGCCAGCAGTGGCGGGACTAGTTCGGAGACCCAGTACTTC
CASSGGTSSETQYF
>-|TRBV15|-|TRBJ1-5
TGTGCCACCAGCAGACGACTCGAGCATAGCAATCAGCCCCAGCATTTT
CATSRRLEHSNQPQHF
>TRBD2|TRBV7-6|-|TRBJ2-3
TGTGCCAGCAGCCTTTTCCCGATAGCGGGGGGTGATTCAGATACGCAGTATTTT
CASSLFPIAGGDSDTQYF
>TRBD1|TRBV12-3/TRBV12-4|once|TRBJ1-2
TGTGCCAGCAGCAAAACAGGGGCTGGCTACACCTTC
CASSKTGAGYTF
>-|TRBV19|-|TRBJ1-5
TGTGCCAGTAGTATCCAGGACACCTCGGGGCCCCAGCATTTT
CASSIQDTSGPQHF
>TRBD1|TRBV5-6|-|TRBJ2-4
TGTGCCAGCAGCTGGACAGGGGGGTTCCTCAAAAACATTCAGTACTTC
CASSWTGGFLKNIQYF
>-|TRBV27|-|TRBJ2-1
TGTGCCAGCAGTTTAACAGGCAGCATCTCCTACAATGAGCAGTTCTTC
CASSLTGSISYNEQFF
>-|TRBV11-2|many|TRBJ2-5
TGTGCCAGCAGCTTAGTAAATGTGTTCCAAGAGACCCAGTACTTC
CASSLVNVFQETQYF
>-|TRBV7-3|many|TRBJ1-1
TGTGCCAGCAGCCGAGGGGGCACTGAAGCTTTCTTT
CASSRGGTEAFF
>TRBD2|TRBV7-2|many|TRBJ2-5
TGTGCCAGCAGCGAAGACCGTCTAGCGGGGGCTCGGGAGACCCAGTACTTC
CASSEDRLAGARETQYF
>-|TRBV9|-|TRBJ1-1
TGTGCCAGCAGCGTAGCATCCGGGTTCGGTGAAGCTTTCTTT
CASSVASGFGEAFF
>TRBD2|TRBV2|few|TRBJ2-3
TGTGCCAGCAGACCCGGGACTAGCGCTGCTAGCACAGATACGCAGTATTTT
CASRPGTSAASTDTQYF
>TRBD2|TRBV18|-|TRBJ2-7
TGTGCCAGCTCACCAGCACTAGCGGGGCGCTACGAGCAGTACTTC
CASSPALAGRYEQYF
>-|TRBV27|-|TRBJ2-7
TGTGCCAGCAGCTACGGGCGGTCCTACGAGCAGTACTTC
CASSYGRSYEQYF
>TRBD1|TRBV28|-|TRBJ1-1
TGTGCCAGCAGTTTATGGGACAGGGGATCTGAAGCTTTCTTT
CASSLWDRGSEAFF
>TRBD1|TRBV7-9|-|TRBJ2-7
TGTGCCAGCAGCCTACAGGGGGGCGAGCAGTACTTC
CASSLQGGEQYF
>TRBD2|TRBV11-2|few|TRBJ2-1
TGTGCCAGCAGCGGGGGGAGCGGGAGGTTGAATGAGCAGTTCTTC
CASSGGSGRLNEQFF
>TRBD1|TRBV4-2|-|TRBJ1-6
TGTGCCAGCAGCCAAGTGGTAGGACAGGGGACAACCTATAATTCACCCCTCCACTTT
CASSQVVGQGTTYNSPLHF
>-|TRBV7-6|few|TRBJ2-3
TGTGCCAGCAGTTTTCTCTCTCCGGGGGCCGTTGAGGATACGCAGTATTTT
CASSFLSPGAVEDTQYF
>-|TRBV2|few|TRBJ1-1
TGTGCCAGCAGTGTAGATACAGGGTCTGGGACTGAAGCTTTCTTT
CASSVDTGSGTEAFF
>-|TRBV5-1|-|TRBJ1-1
TGCGCCAGCAGCCCATGGACGGGACAGAACACTGAAGCTTTCTTT
CASSPWTGQNTEAFF
>-|TRBV19|-|TRBJ1-1
TGTGCCAGTAGTATAGCCGGCCGGGAGGGGAGGACTGAAGCTTTCTTT
CASSIAGREGRTEAFF
>-|TRBV4-2|-|TRBJ1-1
TGTGCCAGCAGCCACGTCGGGCGAGGCTTGAACACTGAAGCTTTCTTT
CASSHVGRGLNTEAFF
>-|TRBV6-1|few|TRBJ2-7
TGTGCCAGCAGTGAAGTAGACAGCGCTACTAAGTACTTC
CASSEVDSATKYF